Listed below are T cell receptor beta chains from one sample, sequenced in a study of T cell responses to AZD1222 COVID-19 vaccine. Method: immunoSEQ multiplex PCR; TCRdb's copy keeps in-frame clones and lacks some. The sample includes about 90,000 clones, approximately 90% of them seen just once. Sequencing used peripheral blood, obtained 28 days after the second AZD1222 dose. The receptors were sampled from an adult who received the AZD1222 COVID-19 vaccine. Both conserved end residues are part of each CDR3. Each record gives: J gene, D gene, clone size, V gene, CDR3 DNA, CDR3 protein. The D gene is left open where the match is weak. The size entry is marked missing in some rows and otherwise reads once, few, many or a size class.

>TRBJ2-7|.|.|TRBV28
TGTGCCAGCAGTTTTCCCCCGTCTTACGAGCAGTACTTC
CASSFPPSYEQYF
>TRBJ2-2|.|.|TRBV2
TGTGCCAGCAGAGGGCAGGGCACCGGGGAGCTGTTTTTT
CASRGQGTGELFF
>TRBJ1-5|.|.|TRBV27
TGTGCCAGCAGTTTAGTTGGGTTTGGGCAGCCCCAGCATTTT
CASSLVGFGQPQHF
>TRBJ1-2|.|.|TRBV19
TGTGCCAGTAGTTTTCGGGGGTCCCAGGCGTATGGCTACACCTTC
CASSFRGSQAYGYTF
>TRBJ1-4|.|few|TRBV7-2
TGTGCCAGCAGCTTATGGGGGAGGAGGGGCCGTGAAAAACTGTTTTTT
CASSLWGRRGREKLFF
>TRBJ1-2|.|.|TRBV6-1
TGTGCCAGCAGTGAAAGGAGGCCTGGGGGTGGCTACACCTTC
CASSERRPGGGYTF
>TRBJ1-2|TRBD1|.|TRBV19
TGTGCCAGTAACCAGGGGGCGGAAGGCTACACCTTC
CASNQGAEGYTF
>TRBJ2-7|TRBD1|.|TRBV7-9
TGTGCCAGCAGCCCCGGGACAGGTTCCTACGAGCAGTACTTC
CASSPGTGSYEQYF
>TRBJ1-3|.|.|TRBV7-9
TGTGCCAGCAGCTTTACCAGCCTGGCTGGAAACACCATATATTTT
CASSFTSLAGNTIYF
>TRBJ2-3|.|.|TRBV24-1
TGTGCCACCAGTGATCCGGACGCGCGGCAGCCCCCTAGCACAGATACGCAGTATTTT
CATSDPDARQPPSTDTQYF
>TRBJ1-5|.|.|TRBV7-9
TGTGCCAGCAGCTTCGCAGGGAGGAATCAGCCCCAGCATTTT
CASSFAGRNQPQHF
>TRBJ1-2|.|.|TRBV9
TGTGCCAGCAGCGTAGTCACCGTAGCTAACTATGGCTACACCTTC
CASSVVTVANYGYTF
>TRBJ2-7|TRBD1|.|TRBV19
TGTGCCAGTAGTAAGAGACAGGGGAGCTACGAGCAGTACTTC
CASSKRQGSYEQYF
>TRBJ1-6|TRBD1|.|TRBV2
TGTGCCAGCAGTGAAAGGTACAGGGGGCCATCACCCCTCCACTTT
CASSERYRGPSPLHF
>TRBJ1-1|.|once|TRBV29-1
TGCAGCGTTGAAGTGGTGGGCACTGAAGCTTTCTTT
CSVEVVGTEAFF
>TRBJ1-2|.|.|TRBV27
TGTGCCAGTGGGAGGGCCTCGGCTTGGTATGGCTACACCTTC
CASGRASAWYGYTF
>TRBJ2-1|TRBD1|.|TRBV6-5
TGTGCCACCATTATTATAGGGACAGGGGAGCAGTTCTTC
CATIIIGTGEQFF
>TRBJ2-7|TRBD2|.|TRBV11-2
TGTGCCAGCAGCCGTTCTAGCGGGGGAATCTCCTACGAGCAGTACTTC
CASSRSSGGISYEQYF
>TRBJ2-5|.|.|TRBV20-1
TGCAGTGCTAACGGGGAGACCCAGTACTTC
CSANGETQYF
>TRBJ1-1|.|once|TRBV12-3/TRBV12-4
TGTGCCAGCAGGTTCGGAGGGAACACTGAAGCTTTCTTT
CASRFGGNTEAFF
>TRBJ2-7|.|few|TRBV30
TGTGCCTGGACCCCTCTGGCGAACTCCTACGAGCAGTACTTC
CAWTPLANSYEQYF
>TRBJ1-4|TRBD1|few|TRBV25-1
TGTGCCAGCAGTGGGGACAGTGGGGAAAAACTGTTTTTT
CASSGDSGEKLFF
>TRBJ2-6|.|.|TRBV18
TGTGCCAGCTCACCACCACTAACTGGGGCCAACGTCCTGACTTTC
CASSPPLTGANVLTF
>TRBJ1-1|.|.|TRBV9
TGTGCCAGCAGCGTACCCATAGGCCTGAACACTGAAGCTTTCTTT
CASSVPIGLNTEAFF
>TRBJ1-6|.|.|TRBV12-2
TGTGCAAGTCGCTTAGTACCCCTCTACGGACAGTGTAAGAGTTCACCCCTCCACTTT
CASRLVPLYGQCKSSPLHF
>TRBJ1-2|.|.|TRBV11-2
TGTGCCAGCAGCTTAGATAGAACGCGTGGCTACACCTTC
CASSLDRTRGYTF
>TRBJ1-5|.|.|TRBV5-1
TGCGCCAGCAGCTTGACCTCGGATAGCAATCAGCCCCAGCATTTT
CASSLTSDSNQPQHF
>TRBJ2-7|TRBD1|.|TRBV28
TGTGCCAGCAGCCGCGGACAGGGCGGTTACGAGCAGTACTTC
CASSRGQGGYEQYF
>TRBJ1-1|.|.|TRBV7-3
TGTGCCAGCAGCTCGAACGGGGCCGGGTACGGACGCACTGAAGCTTTCTTT
CASSSNGAGYGRTEAFF
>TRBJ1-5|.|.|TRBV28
TGTGCCAGCAGTCGGACAGAAAATAGCAATCAGCCCCAGCATTTT
CASSRTENSNQPQHF
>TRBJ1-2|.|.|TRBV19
TGTGCCAGTAGTATACAGGGGTACTATGGCTACACCTTC
CASSIQGYYGYTF
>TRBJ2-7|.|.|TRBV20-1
TGCAGTGCTAGACTTCCCCCCGAGCAGTACTTC
CSARLPPEQYF
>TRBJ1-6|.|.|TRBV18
TGTGCCAGCTCACCTCCGGGGCGCTCCTATAATTCACCCCTCCACTTT
CASSPPGRSYNSPLHF
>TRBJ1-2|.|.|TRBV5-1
TGCGCCAGCAGCTTGGACGGGGGCCCATCTGGCTACACCTTC
CASSLDGGPSGYTF
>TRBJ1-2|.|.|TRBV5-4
TGTGCCAGCAGCGGGGTGACTGCAGGGGCCCCTTTCGGCTACACCTTC
CASSGVTAGAPFGYTF
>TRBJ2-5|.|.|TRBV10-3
TGTGCCATCAGTGAGTCTTCGAGCGGGGAGACCCAGTACTTC
CAISESSSGETQYF
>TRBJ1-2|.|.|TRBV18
TGTGCCAGCTCACCATCGGGGGTGCGCTATGGCTACACCTTC
CASSPSGVRYGYTF
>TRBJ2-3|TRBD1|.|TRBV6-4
TGTGCCAGCAGTGAGACAGGGGGCGCCCCAGATACGCAGTATTTT
CASSETGGAPDTQYF
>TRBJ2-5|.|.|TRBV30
TGTGCCTGGAGCCCGGGGGGCAGGGGACGAACGCGGGGAGAGACCCAGTACTTC
CAWSPGGRGRTRGETQYF
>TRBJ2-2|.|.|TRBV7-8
TGTGCCAGCAGCTCGAGGTGGGGCACCGGGGAGCTGTTTTTT
CASSSRWGTGELFF
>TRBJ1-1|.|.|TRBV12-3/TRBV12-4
TGTGCCAGCAGTTCCGGGGAGGGTACTGAAGCTTTCTTT
CASSSGEGTEAFF
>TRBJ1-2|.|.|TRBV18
TGTGCCAGCTCCCCGGTCGTGGCAGCGTCTAACTATGGCTACACCTTC
CASSPVVAASNYGYTF
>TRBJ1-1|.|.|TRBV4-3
TGCGCCAGCAGCCAATATAGAAGGAACACTGAAGCTTTCTTT
CASSQYRRNTEAFF
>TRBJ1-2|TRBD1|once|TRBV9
TGTGCCAGCACTCCGGGACAGGGGAACTATGGCTACACCTTC
CASTPGQGNYGYTF
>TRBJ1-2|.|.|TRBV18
TGTGCCAGCTCACCCTCATCCGGTGGCTACACCTTC
CASSPSSGGYTF
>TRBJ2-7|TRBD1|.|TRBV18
TGTGCCAGCTCACCTGAAGGGACAGTCTCCACCTACGAGCAGTACTTC
CASSPEGTVSTYEQYF
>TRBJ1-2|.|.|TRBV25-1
TGTGCCAGCAGTGAATTCGGCACGGGCGGGGATCGTATGGGCTACACCTTC
CASSEFGTGGDRMGYTF
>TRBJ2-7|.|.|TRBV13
TGTGCCAGCAGCTTACGCGGTAACTCCTACGAGCAGTACTTC
CASSLRGNSYEQYF
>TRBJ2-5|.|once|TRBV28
TGTGCCAGCACGACGCCGGCCGGCGGGCAAGAGACCCAGTACTTC
CASTTPAGGQETQYF
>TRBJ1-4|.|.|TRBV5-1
TGCGCCAGCAGCGGTGATGGAGACGCAACTAATGAAAAACTGTTTTTT
CASSGDGDATNEKLFF